These 25 T cell receptor beta chains originate from one sample sequenced in a study of Graves' ophthalmopathy and Graves' hyperthyroidism. CDR3 regions of TCR beta were amplified from RNA transcripts. Following a first-round RT-PCR that used HTBI primers, a second-round multiplex PCR was carried out. TCRdb re-analysed the multiplex PCR reads in MiXCR, keeping a single row per CDR3 protein. The sample has about 600,000 distinct CDR3 sequences; 39% are singletons. The sample comprised peripheral blood or thyroid tissue (not recorded which). These receptors originate from an adult man with Graves' hyperthyroidism.

This clonotype appeared a single time. The chain combines TRBV7-8 with TRBJ1-1, with D unclear. V was pared by 6 bases and J by 4 bases, with 18 bases between. The CDR3 is 15 amino acids. Germline V gene sequence: CDR1 SGHVS, CDR2 FQNEAQ. The CDR3 nucleotides are TGTGCCAGCAGTGAGAGGATAGGGTTGGGCACTGAAGCTTTCTTT. This codes for CASSERIGLGTEAFF.

This clonotype was seen many times. V usage is TRBV14 and J usage is TRBJ2-7; D is unclear. V was shortened by 4 bases and J by 0 bases, with 16 bases between the two germline ends. The CDR3 spans 16 residues. CDR1 is SGHDN, CDR2 FVKESK, per germline. The CDR3 coding sequence is TGTGCCAGCAGCCGATTCGCCGACTCTAGCTCCTACGAGCAGTACTTC. Translation gives CASSRFADSSSYEQYF.

This clonotype showed up many times. The chain links TRBV12-3 or TRBV12-4 to TRBJ2-7; D is unresolved. This CDR3 spans 12 amino acids. The V gene lost 3 bases and the J gene lost 6 bases, with 9 bases spanning the gap. This chain's CDR3 is CASSLFSSEQYF. As DNA, the CDR3 is TGTGCCAGCAGTTTGTTTAGTTCCGAGCAGTACTTC.

This clonotype was detected ten times or more. The CDR3 DNA reads TGTGCCAGCAGCTTAGTAGGGTTGGAGACCCAGTACTTC. Translation: CASSLVGLETQYF. V usage is TRBV7-6 and J usage is TRBJ2-5; D unclear. The CDR3 is 13 amino acids. CDR1 and CDR2 (germline): SGHVS, FNYEAQ. Trimming took off 1 base at V and 5 bases at J, with 8 bases between the two ends.

This clonotype was seen repeatedly, ten times or more. The gene calls are TRBV29-1 and TRBJ2-7, with D tentatively TRBD2 (5 bases). The germline V gene has CDR1 SQVTM and CDR2 ANQGSEA. The length of the CDR3 is 12 residues. Trimming shortened V by 4 bases and J by 2 bases, and 9 bases separated the two germline ends. CDR3 amino acids: CSVGIGTYEQYF. The CDR3 DNA reads TGCAGCGTTGGGATCGGGACCTACGAGCAGTACTTC.

At least ten counts were recorded for this clonotype. The rearrangement uses TRBV29-1 and TRBJ2-7, with 9 bases aligning to TRBD1. The CDR3 covers 15 residues. Germline CDR1 is SQVTM and CDR2 is ANQGSEA. With V trimmed by 0 bases and J by 3 bases, 6 bases remained unmatched. CDR3 bases: TGCAGCGTTGAAGATTTCCAGACAGGGGGCTACGAGCAGTACTTC. It specifies CSVEDFQTGGYEQYF.

This clonotype appeared many times. The CDR3 bases are TGTGCCAGCAGTGAAGTGTTCAGTGGGGCCGGGGAGCTGTTTTTT. This codes for CASSEVFSGAGELFF. The rearrangement links TRBV25-1 to TRBJ2-2; D is unclear. The CDR3 is made up of 15 amino acids. Between the trimmed V and J ends, which lost 2 bases and 6 bases, there was a span of 13 bases. From germline, CDR1 is MGHDK and CDR2 SYGVNS.

This clonotype was seen a single time. A much larger clone lies a single base off, so this may be a read error. Since no conserved phenylalanine or tryptophan closes the CDR3, a read error is the likely cause. The chain combines TRBV7-9 with TRBJ2-7; unclear D gene. Germline assignment: CDR1 SEHNR and CDR2 FQNEAQ (reference sequence). This CDR3 has 14 amino acids. The CDR3: CASSVGGLSYEQYL. The CDR3 DNA reads as TGCGCCAGCAGCGTGGGTGGGCTTTCCTACGAGCAGTACCTC.

The rearrangement joins TRBV7-9 to TRBJ2-6; 7 nucleotides align to TRBD2. From germline, CDR1 is SEHNR and CDR2 FQNEAQ (reference sequence). The CDR3 runs to 19 residues. J lost 0 bases, V lost 3 bases, and 11 bases had no gene match. The CDR3: CASSLTTRGGSSGANVLTF. The DNA of the CDR3 is TGTGCCAGCAGCTTGACGACCCGGGGCGGGAGCTCTGGGGCCAACGTCCTGACTTTC.

In its sample, this clonotype was seen many times. V usage is TRBV29-1 and J usage is TRBJ2-7; 7 nucleotides align to TRBD2. The germline V gene has CDR1 SQVTM and CDR2 ANQGSEA. V lost 6 bases to trimming and J lost 2 bases; unmatched junction nucleotides: 4. CDR3 length equals 12 residues. In nucleotides, the CDR3 is TGCAGCGTCCGAGCGGGGCCCTACGAGCAGTACTTC. Encoded protein: CSVRAGPYEQYF.

This clonotype was found many times. The chain recombines TRBV10-2 with TRBJ1-1; D is uncertain. V lost 6 bases to trimming and J lost 2 bases, with 7 bases between them. The V gene's germline CDR1 is WSHSY and CDR2 SAAADI. The CDR3 consists of 12 residues. The CDR3 coding sequence is TGCGCCAGCAGCCCCATTAACACTGAAGCTTTCTTT. It encodes CASSPINTEAFF.

J is TRBJ1-4 and V is TRBV18; 7 bases match TRBD1. The ends lost 3 bases at V and 11 bases at J; junction bases unmatched: 6. Germline V CDR1 and CDR2: KGHSH, LQKENI. This CDR3 has 13 residues. Here the CDR3 DNA reads TGTGCCAGCTCACCCGCGGGACAGACTAAACTGTTTTTT. It yields the protein CASSPAGQTKLFF.

The chain carries TRBV14 and TRBJ2-1; perhaps D is TRBD1 or TRBD2 (5 bases each). V dropped 2 bases and J dropped 12 bases, with 11 bases sitting between them. In germline, CDR1 is SGHDN, CDR2 FVKESK. CDR3 length: 12 amino acids. The CDR3 here is CASSQLGDRQFF. CDR3 DNA sequence: TGTGCCAGCAGCCAACTAGGGGACCGGCAGTTCTTC. Filled out from reference TRBV14 and TRBJ2-1, the complete variable domain reads EAGVTQFPSHSVIEKGQTVTLRCDPISGHDNLYWYRRVMGKEIKFLLHFVKESKQDESGMPNNRFLAERTGGTYSTLKVQPAELEDSGVYFCASSQLGDRQFFGPGTRLTVL.

As regards this clonotype: This may be a read error, as it is one base from a much larger clone. The chain joins TRBV24-1 to TRBJ2-2; no definite D call. The CDR3 consists of 16 residues. Germline loops: CDR1 KGHDR, CDR2 SFDVKD. The V and J ends lost 0 bases and 0 bases respectively, with 7 bases between them. CDR3 protein: CATSDLKGPNTGELFF. The CDR3 bases are TGTGCCACCAGTGATTTGAAAGGTCCGAACACCGGGGAGCTGTTTTTT.

This clonotype came up a few times. The chain couples TRBV27 to TRBJ2-5; 10 bases match TRBD2. Germline V gene data show CDR1 as MNHEY and CDR2 as SMNVEV (reference sequence). The length of the CDR3 is 15 residues. J lost 5 bases, V lost 7 bases, and 10 bases had no gene match. The CDR3 DNA follows: TGTGCCAGCAAAGGGACTAGCGATCATCGCGAGACCCAGTACTTC. This encodes CASKGTSDHRETQYF.

The CDR3 is CATGQGFYEQYF. The CDR3 nucleotides are TGTGCCACGGGACAGGGCTTTTACGAGCAGTACTTC. The chain combines TRBV24-1 with TRBJ2-7; TRBD1 agrees at 9 bases. V trimming: 10 bases; J trimming: 4 bases; junction bases outside the gene matches: 4. This CDR3 region has 12 residues. CDR1 KGHDR and CDR2 SFDVKD come from the germline V gene.

The sample holds a few counts of this clonotype. V gene TRBV6-1 combines with J gene TRBJ1-4, with D possibly matching TRBD1 (5 bases). This CDR3 has 15 amino acids. Between the trimmed V and J ends, which lost 8 bases and 7 bases, there was a span of 20 bases. The germline gives CDR1 MNHNS, CDR2 SASEGT. CDR3 sequence: CASSPRRGSGEKLFF. DNA of the CDR3: TGTGCCAGCTCCCCCCGTCGGGGGTCAGGTGAAAAACTGTTTTTT.

This clonotype was seen at least ten times. The chain employs TRBV7-9 and TRBJ2-7; 12 bases agree with TRBD1. Trimming cost V 4 bases and J 4 bases; bases outside gene matches: 8. CDR3 size: 16 residues. Germline V gene sequence: CDR1 SEHNR, CDR2 FQNEAQ (reference sequence). For the CDR3, the DNA is TGTGCCAGCAGCTCCCAAGGGACAGGGGGCCGGTACGAGCAGTACTTC. This codes for CASSSQGTGGRYEQYF. Variable domain in full (rest from reference TRBV7-9 and TRBJ2-7): DTGVSQNPRHKITKRGQNVTFRCDPISEHNRLYWYRQTLGQGPEFLTYFQNEAQLEKSRLLSDRFSAERPKGSFSTLEIQRTEQGDSAMYLCASSSQGTGGRYEQYFGPGTRLTVT.

This clonotype was recorded at least ten times. The chain combines TRBV5-5 with TRBJ1-2; TRBD1 aligns across 11 bases. From germline, CDR1 is SGHKS and CDR2 YYEKEE (reference sequence). The CDR3 runs to 18 residues. V trimming: 4 bases; J trimming: 7 bases; junction bases outside the gene matches: 18. The CDR3 sequence: CASSGTPFPGQGAAGYTF. CDR3 sequence (DNA): TGTGCCAGCAGCGGGACCCCCTTTCCTGGACAGGGGGCAGCTGGCTACACCTTC.

At least ten counts were recorded for this clonotype. The chain uses TRBV5-1 and TRBJ2-5; 7 positions agree with TRBD1. CDR3 size: 15 residues. V gave up 0 bases and J gave up 4 bases; unmatched junction bases: 6. The germline CDR1 and CDR2 sequences are SGHRS and YFSETQ. CDR3 region: CASSLVAGGLETQYF. CDR3 coding DNA: TGCGCCAGCAGCTTGGTGGCAGGGGGTCTAGAGACCCAGTACTTC.

This clonotype was seen a few times. The chain couples TRBV28 to TRBJ1-2, with 11 bases aligning to TRBD1. CDR1 and CDR2 from the germline V gene are MDHEN and SYDVKM. CDR3 length: 14 residues. V lost 6 bases and J lost 4; bases outside the gene matches: 4. The CDR3 reads CASRWTGGSYGYTF. CDR3 in DNA: TGTGCCAGCAGGTGGACAGGGGGCAGCTATGGCTACACCTTC.

This rearrangement joins TRBV5-1 to TRBJ2-1, with D perhaps TRBD2 (6 bases). The length of the CDR3 is 14 residues. Germline CDR1 is SGHRS and CDR2 is YFSETQ. Trimming removed 3 bases from V and 8 bases from J, with 15 bases in between. This CDR3 reads CASSYGTGGDEQFF. Written as DNA, the CDR3 is TGCGCCAGCAGCTACGGGACGGGCGGGGATGAGCAGTTCTTC. The whole variable domain, remainder taken from reference TRBV5-1 and TRBJ2-1, is KAGVTQTPRYLIKTRGQQVTLSCSPISGHRSVSWYQQTPGQGLQFLFEYFSETQRNKGNFPGRFSGRQFSNSRSEMNVSTLELGDSALYLCASSYGTGGDEQFFGPGTRLTVL.

In regard to this clonotype: This may be a read error: a much more frequent sequence differs by one nucleotide. This chain connects TRBV7-6 to TRBJ1-4; D is unclear. Trimming pared 2 bases from V and 8 bases from J, leaving 18 bases between. The germline V gene has CDR1 SGHVS and CDR2 FNYEAQ. The CDR3 runs 16 residues. CDR3: CASSLNYPGRVEKLFF. DNA for the CDR3: TGTGCCAGCAGCTTAAATTACCCGGGGAGAGTCGAAAAACTGTTTTTT.

On this clonotype itself: A much larger clone differs by one base, so this may be a read error. J is TRBJ1-3 and V is TRBV7-8, with a tentative D call TRBD1 (6 bases). This CDR3 region has 16 residues. Germline V CDR1 and CDR2: SGHVS, FQNEAQ. The CDR3 bases are TGTGTCAGCAGCTTAGGTGGGGGGCTAATTGGAAACACCATATATTTT. Its protein is CVSSLGGGLIGNTIYF.

The gene calls are TRBV4-2 and TRBJ1-5; D is ambiguous. This CDR3 contains 12 residues. The germline V and J ends were trimmed by 11 bases and 2 bases, with 10 bases remaining between them. Germline lookup yields CDR1 LGHNA and CDR2 YNFKEQ. The CDR3 sequence is CAPPACNQPQHF. The CDR3 DNA reads TGTGCCCCCCCGGCCTGCAATCAGCCCCAGCATTTT.